This TCR beta chain was profiled in a study of blood T cell repertoires in COVID-19. All recovered Cohort 3 donors got two negative PCRs, got clearance, or saw symptom resolution. Clones were read by immunoSEQ multiplex PCR, and TCRdb kept only the in-frame ones, dropping some. This sample has about 220,000 clones, with about 79% found just once. V was pared by 1 base and J by 0 bases, with 10 bases between. This CDR3 is built from 17 residues. CDR1 and CDR2 from the germline V gene are SGHTA and FQGNSA. The receptor comes from a woman aged 55-70 years who had recovered from COVID-19. The sequencing input was PBMCs or T cells enriched from blood (not recorded which). This chain joins TRBV7-2 and TRBJ2-6; possibly TRBD1 for D (6 bases). CDR3: CASSLGPGVSGANVLTF. CDR3 coding DNA: TGTGCCAGCAGCTTAGGACCAGGGGTCTCTGGGGCCAACGTCCTGACTTTC.